The source of this TCR beta chain is a study of blood T cell repertoires in COVID-19. For the study at large: The United States, Italy and Spain were the sources of the acute and convalescent COVID-19 samples.

From germline, CDR1 is SGHNT and CDR2 YYREEE (reference sequence). This CDR3 contains 15 residues. Trimming pared 4 bases from V and 0 bases from J, leaving 10 bases between. Seattle participants joined during active infection and were tracked over time. Original handling: Counts of nucleated cells, estimated from reference gene primer amplification, were obtained. TCRdb's copy holds only in-frame clones and misses some; the assay was immunoSEQ multiplex PCR. For V, J and clone size, that table is used; D and trimming come from the DNA. The repertoire holds around 250,000 clones, around 86% seen once, with about 5.4% in the top ten.

Input material: peripheral blood. This TCR derives from an elderly woman with COVID-19, enrolled during active disease. The chain carries TRBV5-4 and TRBJ2-2; D is perhaps TRBD2 (6 bases). CDR3 coding DNA: TGTGCCAGCAGCCCTAGGGAGGCGAACACCGGGGAGCTGTTTTTT. Its protein is CASSPREANTGELFF.